This is a list of T cell receptor beta chains from one sample in a study of shared clonotypes between healthy human individuals. Some clones are missing from TCRdb's copy, which holds only in-frame ones; the method was immunoSEQ multiplex PCR. This sample carries under 2,500,000 clones, almost 96% of them seen once, and the ten largest clones take roughly 0.13%. The source material was naive CD4+ T cells sorted from blood. These receptors all stem from a young man in good health. Each CDR3 is given with its conserved first and last residue. The D gene is left open where the match is weak. Expanded clones are given a class, and other clones once, few, many or no size at all.

cdr3_aa: CAGGSYEQYF
d_call: -
j_call: TRBJ2-7
clone_size: once
v_call: TRBV30

cdr3_aa: CASSESSPDTQYF
d_call: -
j_call: TRBJ2-3
clone_size: -
v_call: TRBV10-1

cdr3_aa: CASSTGGARIDTQYF
d_call: -
j_call: TRBJ2-3
clone_size: -
v_call: TRBV19

cdr3_aa: CASSPPGTPNEKLFF
d_call: -
j_call: TRBJ1-4
clone_size: -
v_call: TRBV18

cdr3_aa: CASSIPGQISYEQYF
d_call: TRBD1
j_call: TRBJ2-7
clone_size: -
v_call: TRBV19

cdr3_aa: CASGGSGSYNSPLHF
d_call: -
j_call: TRBJ1-6
clone_size: -
v_call: TRBV30

cdr3_aa: CASSGQGGFLEAFF
d_call: -
j_call: TRBJ1-1
clone_size: -
v_call: TRBV10-2

cdr3_aa: CASSQDERARGWGTGELFF
d_call: -
j_call: TRBJ2-2
clone_size: -
v_call: TRBV4-3

cdr3_aa: CASSPITLDRVDYGYTF
d_call: TRBD1
j_call: TRBJ1-2
clone_size: -
v_call: TRBV18

cdr3_aa: CAWSKSGVSYEQYF
d_call: -
j_call: TRBJ2-7
clone_size: -
v_call: TRBV30

cdr3_aa: CASSSAGTATTYNSPLHF
d_call: TRBD1
j_call: TRBJ1-6
clone_size: -
v_call: TRBV5-1

cdr3_aa: CASTTIGLNTEAFF
d_call: -
j_call: TRBJ1-1
clone_size: -
v_call: TRBV7-9

cdr3_aa: CASSQDEVGYEQYF
d_call: -
j_call: TRBJ2-7
clone_size: many
v_call: TRBV4-1

cdr3_aa: CSATGTGLNTEAFF
d_call: TRBD1
j_call: TRBJ1-1
clone_size: -
v_call: TRBV29-1

cdr3_aa: CASSGSGTVNGYTF
d_call: TRBD1
j_call: TRBJ1-2
clone_size: -
v_call: TRBV27

cdr3_aa: CASSDRGAEAFF
d_call: -
j_call: TRBJ1-1
clone_size: once
v_call: TRBV2

cdr3_aa: CASSRQTGLQETQYF
d_call: TRBD1
j_call: TRBJ2-5
clone_size: once
v_call: TRBV4-2

cdr3_aa: CASSDGQGANTEAFF
d_call: -
j_call: TRBJ1-1
clone_size: -
v_call: TRBV6-4

cdr3_aa: CASTRQGRTEAFF
d_call: TRBD1
j_call: TRBJ1-1
clone_size: -
v_call: TRBV6-5

cdr3_aa: CASSPSLAGSETQYF
d_call: -
j_call: TRBJ2-5
clone_size: -
v_call: TRBV28

cdr3_aa: CAISESRAGGDQPQHF
d_call: TRBD1
j_call: TRBJ1-5
clone_size: -
v_call: TRBV10-3

cdr3_aa: CAIGPGTANQPQHF
d_call: TRBD1
j_call: TRBJ1-5
clone_size: few
v_call: TRBV10-3

cdr3_aa: CASSPRTGTGVLYNEQFF
d_call: TRBD1
j_call: TRBJ2-1
clone_size: -
v_call: TRBV5-1

cdr3_aa: CASSPWERVAFF
d_call: -
j_call: TRBJ1-1
clone_size: -
v_call: TRBV2

cdr3_aa: CASSTLPGELFF
d_call: -
j_call: TRBJ2-2
clone_size: -
v_call: TRBV19

cdr3_aa: CASSLGGGGEKLFF
d_call: TRBD1
j_call: TRBJ1-4
clone_size: -
v_call: TRBV7-9

cdr3_aa: CASSDSPAGKADTQYF
d_call: TRBD2
j_call: TRBJ2-3
clone_size: -
v_call: TRBV11-2

cdr3_aa: CASSFRDRNGYTF
d_call: TRBD1
j_call: TRBJ1-2
clone_size: -
v_call: TRBV27

cdr3_aa: CASTPVRGRKYQETQYF
d_call: -
j_call: TRBJ2-5
clone_size: -
v_call: TRBV28

cdr3_aa: CASSLASGGTQETQYF
d_call: TRBD2
j_call: TRBJ2-5
clone_size: -
v_call: TRBV28

cdr3_aa: CASSQEFGSEAFF
d_call: -
j_call: TRBJ1-1
clone_size: -
v_call: TRBV14

cdr3_aa: CASSLPTTSPGTQYF
d_call: TRBD2
j_call: TRBJ2-5
clone_size: -
v_call: TRBV5-4

cdr3_aa: CASSLSGQGFRAEAFF
d_call: TRBD1
j_call: TRBJ1-1
clone_size: -
v_call: TRBV28

cdr3_aa: CASRWIAGGPGETQYF
d_call: TRBD2
j_call: TRBJ2-5
clone_size: -
v_call: TRBV7-2

cdr3_aa: CASSLTGSSAGANVLTF
d_call: TRBD1
j_call: TRBJ2-6
clone_size: once
v_call: TRBV11-2

cdr3_aa: CASSSRDRGQETQYF
d_call: TRBD1
j_call: TRBJ2-5
clone_size: -
v_call: TRBV5-1

cdr3_aa: CASSQDVDEQFF
d_call: -
j_call: TRBJ2-1
clone_size: -
v_call: TRBV4-2

cdr3_aa: CASSPGQVTYEQYF
d_call: TRBD1
j_call: TRBJ2-7
clone_size: -
v_call: TRBV7-2

cdr3_aa: CASSSHPPQGNTEAFF
d_call: -
j_call: TRBJ1-1
clone_size: -
v_call: TRBV5-1

cdr3_aa: CATSRDANSHYEQYF
d_call: -
j_call: TRBJ2-7
clone_size: -
v_call: TRBV15

cdr3_aa: CASSLRRPAGELFF
d_call: -
j_call: TRBJ2-2
clone_size: -
v_call: TRBV5-8

cdr3_aa: CASNLGGRSYEQYF
d_call: -
j_call: TRBJ2-7
clone_size: -
v_call: TRBV7-2

cdr3_aa: CASSEERAENQPQHF
d_call: -
j_call: TRBJ1-5
clone_size: few
v_call: TRBV21-1

cdr3_aa: CASSIETVRNYGYTF
d_call: -
j_call: TRBJ1-2
clone_size: few
v_call: TRBV19

cdr3_aa: CASSLDGLAGGQNTGELFF
d_call: TRBD2
j_call: TRBJ2-2
clone_size: -
v_call: TRBV11-2

cdr3_aa: CASSRTSGYNEQFF
d_call: TRBD2
j_call: TRBJ2-1
clone_size: -
v_call: TRBV6-5

cdr3_aa: CASSQVWGGRGEQFF
d_call: TRBD2
j_call: TRBJ2-1
clone_size: -
v_call: TRBV4-3

cdr3_aa: CATSWTFDSGNTIYF
d_call: -
j_call: TRBJ1-3
clone_size: -
v_call: TRBV6-1

cdr3_aa: CASSPRAVSNQPQHF
d_call: -
j_call: TRBJ1-5
clone_size: -
v_call: TRBV18

cdr3_aa: CASSLWGAYEQYF
d_call: -
j_call: TRBJ2-7
clone_size: -
v_call: TRBV28

cdr3_aa: CASSTPGTGVYF
d_call: TRBD1
j_call: TRBJ2-7
clone_size: -
v_call: TRBV5-6

cdr3_aa: CASSSYPPGSNQPQHF
d_call: -
j_call: TRBJ1-5
clone_size: -
v_call: TRBV6-5

cdr3_aa: CASSSSGQPTDTQYF
d_call: -
j_call: TRBJ2-3
clone_size: -
v_call: TRBV7-3

cdr3_aa: CASSLAGLIDTQYF
d_call: TRBD2
j_call: TRBJ2-3
clone_size: -
v_call: TRBV27

cdr3_aa: CASSPGRSYGYTF
d_call: -
j_call: TRBJ1-2
clone_size: -
v_call: TRBV28

cdr3_aa: CASSELSSTDTQYF
d_call: -
j_call: TRBJ2-3
clone_size: -
v_call: TRBV25-1

cdr3_aa: CAWSLKGQGGPAYEQYF
d_call: TRBD1
j_call: TRBJ2-7
clone_size: -
v_call: TRBV30

cdr3_aa: CASVQDPSGANVLTF
d_call: -
j_call: TRBJ2-6
clone_size: -
v_call: TRBV2

cdr3_aa: CASSPGGVRGTEAFF
d_call: -
j_call: TRBJ1-1
clone_size: -
v_call: TRBV5-1